The present T cell receptor (beta chain) was sequenced within a study of cytomegalovirus exposure and HLA in healthy donors (dated by TCRdb to about 2017). Some background on the complete study: According to an earlier analysis of 587 of the donors, some 170 million T cells yielded 117 million unique TCR beta sequences and 276 Gb of sequence data. The study aimed to test whether cataloging public T cell receptors could reveal signatures of past pathogen exposure. A later analysis re-examined previously published TCR beta repertoires from about 700 donors and added high-resolution HLA genotyping to investigate patterns of TCR occurrence. An early release covering roughly 600 HLA-typed donors comprised about 300 gigabases of sequencing data and 65 million to 100 million unique TCR sequences. Using immunosequencing, the study profiled T cell repertoires from about 650 subjects and related those repertoires to cytomegalovirus serostatus. High-throughput TCR immunosequencing, statistical association of individual TCRs with disease status, and machine learning were combined to predict cytomegalovirus infection status. Roughly 5 DR-DQ haplotypes were handled as single units for association and clustering because linkage in the cohort was strong. Class I and class II HLA loci were covered by the typing at four-digit resolution. In addition to the first cohort of around 670 subjects, a separate validation cohort of 120 different subjects was used. Every discovery cohort repertoire had been produced on one sequencing platform. The number of typed donors differed by locus: about 620-640 for A, B, C, DRB1 and DQB1; 522 for DQA1; some 590 for DPA1; and about 450 for DPB1. Donor age, sex, ethnicity and CMV serostatus were collected together with the repertoire data. Of the roughly 390 genotyped donors, roughly 80% fell in the genetic ancestry cluster associated with self-reported Caucasian donors. In an earlier analysis of 587 of the donors, high-throughput TCR beta sequencing was used to judge whether each TCR beta V gene segment behaved as functional or pseudogenic. Among around 400 genotyped donors of the cohort, an average of roughly 230,000 unique TCR beta nucleotide sequences was sequenced per donor, of which about 19% were non-productive. A later genetic analysis took genome-wide SNP genotypes for 398 of the 666 donors and used that subset as a discovery cohort. Rather than drawing on any new phenotypic data, the later analysis identified candidate immune exposures from TCR beta sequences and the way those sequences occurred across donors. General conclusions and limits of the study: A later analysis found that TCR association rates varied across HLA loci, with DRB1 alleles showing the most associated TCRs and HLA-C alleles the fewest. A later analysis reported that several top co-occurrence clusters appeared linked to parvovirus B19, influenza, CMV and Epstein-Barr virus. Sequencing depth was assumed to be roughly uniform across donors in the presence/absence analyses, though that assumption may not hold. In vitro tests confirmed that a few of the cytomegalovirus-associated TCR beta chains recognize cytomegalovirus antigens. HLA typing was unavailable for some donors at each locus, so association tests used only the typed subset. Most TCR sequences were observed very rarely across donors, whereas some public TCRs were present in many individuals. An association between a missense DCLRE1C variant and V-gene and J-gene trimming of TCR beta chains was found in a later genetic analysis and replicated in an independent cohort. Approximately 18 rarely observed V segments, including chromosome 9 orphons, were excluded from the earlier analysis of some 590 of the donors because counts were too low. In a later genetic analysis, fewer N-insertions in productive TCRs were reported among donors in an Asian-associated ancestry cluster than the roughly 700-donor mean. In both the original and validation cohorts, the classifier was reported to diagnose cytomegalovirus status with high specificity and sensitivity. A later analysis associated roughly 17,000 TCR beta sequences with specific HLA alleles at a false discovery rate of 0.05. A cluster of highly shared sequence variants was judged likely to be a technical artifact of the sequencing pipeline. This cohort had only TCR beta chains sequenced, and the lack of alpha or paired-chain data limited which features could be detected. A later analysis found that HLA-associated TCR beta chains were more clonally expanded and had lower generation probabilities than equally common non-associated chains. The only immune exposure information available for the cohort was CMV serostatus. According to the authors, the approach could potentially be generalized to other disease states and immunological phenotypes. The 87-base-pair reads could not distinguish some IMGT-functional V segments, including TRBV6-2 and TRBV6-3, so those segments were excluded. Correlated functional status among segregating V segments might reflect linkage disequilibrium, but an unknown experimental factor could not be ruled out. Assigning TCR associations to individual alleles was difficult when HLA alleles, especially DR and DQ, strongly co-occurred. A further reported finding was that TCR beta sequences accurately predicted the HLA-A and HLA-B alleles for most subjects in the first cohort. In an earlier analysis of 587 of the donors, most TCR beta V segments appeared in productive rearrangements about 87% or about 30% of the time, broadly matching IMGT annotations. Most CMV-associated TCR beta chains appeared to be HLA-restricted in a later analysis, and the HLA associations seemed to be driven largely by CMV exposure. The study gave a list of some 150 TCR beta chains associated with cytomegalovirus.

The CDR1 and CDR2 encoded by the germline V gene are MGHRA and YSYEKL. The CDR3 measures 16 amino acids from cysteine to phenylalanine. Just CDR3 DNA is preserved here, 48 bases in frame from base 1. V sheds 4 bases and J sheds 0 bases, leaving 16 bases between their ends. In total, around 600 healthy bone marrow donors made up the cohort. At the time of sampling, every cohort member was nominally healthy, though immune exposures that went unrecorded were likely present. The donor tested CMV seropositive and was one of the 289 seropositive cohort members. Each donor provided a peripheral blood sample, and peripheral blood mononuclear cells were used for TCR beta sequencing. The Qiagen DNeasy Blood Extraction Kit was used to extract genomic DNA from the blood cell samples. Turning to this clone: It lacks a known antigen. No qualities accompany the bases; no much larger clone lies one base away.

The protocol used for the library was the immunoSEQ multiplex PCR assay. For the multiplex PCR, a mixture combining 60 forward primers for TCR Vbeta segments and 13 reverse primers for TCR Jbeta segments was used. The CDR3 region of rearranged TCR beta genes was amplified from genomic DNA by a multiplex PCR assay. Amplified TCR beta libraries were sequenced as 87-base-pair reads on the Illumina HiSeq System. In the paper's pipeline: A later analysis counted approximately 76 million unique TCR beta chains across the 550 to 750 repertoires, and roughly 10 million of these chains were shared by at least two donors. A nearest-neighbor algorithm error-corrected the raw reads and collapsed the reads into unique sequences, merging closely related sequences to remove PCR and sequencing errors. Alignment of CDR3 sequences to IMGT reference sequences was used to assign V, D and J gene segments. Each retained sequence needed at least a six-nucleotide match to both a V gene segment and a J gene segment. A rearrangement counted as productive if the CDR3 had no stop codons and remained in frame with V and J, and every other rearrangement counted as non-productive. CDR3 was defined by IMGT convention, running from the second conserved V-encoded cysteine to the conserved J-encoded phenylalanine. The earlier analysis of about 620 of the donors excluded sequences that lacked an unambiguous match to a single V gene segment. An earlier analysis of about 600 of the donors called V segments functional above 56.7% productive rearrangements and segregating when the between-donor standard deviation exceeded 5%. A statistical classification framework was built for diagnosing cytomegalovirus status from the catalog of TCR beta chain sequences. In a later analysis, TCR nucleotide sequences were compared against IMGT/GENE-DB human TR gene sequences so that V and J genes could be assigned. In a later analysis, CDR3 sequences and most-parsimonious VDJ recombination scenarios were assigned using the TCRdist pipeline. A later analysis defined each TCR beta chain by its CDR3 amino acid sequence plus V-gene family, and excluded reads lacking a unique V-gene family. A later analysis removed 600 or so highly shared, low-generation-probability nucleotide sequences to deal with suspected cross-contamination and a sequencing artifact. A later analysis calculated a clonal expansion index for each public chain from normalized within-repertoire ranks of inferred template counts. In a later analysis, generation probabilities were computed with a VDJ recombination model fitted to out-of-frame rearrangements, and the resulting probabilities were checked against IGoR. Hypergeometric tests were used in a later analysis to score TCR-TCR, TCR-HLA and TCR-CMV co-occurrence, with a repertoire-size bias correction applied to the TCR pairs. In a later analysis, false discovery rates were estimated by permuting HLA or CMV assignments 20 times. A later analysis grouped co-occurring TCRs with DBSCAN, adding TCRdist sequence similarity when clustering within HLA-allele-positive subsets. For co-occurrence clustering, repertoires with fewer than 30,000 or more than 120,000 public chains were excluded, along with about five repertoires with anomalous nucleotide sharing. The source is immuneACCESS, and TCRdb retained only in-frame sequences with V and J called. Part of the clones is not carried over; for the studies checked, unresolved V genes explain less than half of this, and the remainder is unexplained. V and J calls and clone size are given by that table; D and trimming were obtained from the DNA. The sample table lists 50,000 to 55,000 clones, roughly four fifths of them with a count of one. The ten biggest clones cover 2% to 2.5% of the sample.

The chain uses TRBV4-1 and TRBJ2-7, and possibly TRBD2, on 5 matching bases. The sequenced sample was PBMCs. This TCR came from a boy between 10 and 17 years old in good health and CMV-seropositive. The DNA is TGCGCCAGCAGCCCGTTCACTAGGGCCGGCTCCTACGAGCAGTACTTC. The translation is CASSPFTRAGSYEQYF.